The TCR beta chain described here comes from a study of blood T cell repertoires in COVID-19. Study at large: Both acute and convalescent COVID-19 samples were obtained from the United States, Italy and Spain.

The data were produced by immunoSEQ multiplex PCR, yet TCRdb's version contains in-frame clones alone and is incomplete. The repertoire includes 190,000 or so clones, 65% to 85% of them detected once, and roughly 6.9% sits in the top ten. This TCR derives from a middle-aged man who had recovered from COVID-19. The sample was PBMCs or T cells enriched from blood (not recorded which).

This CDR3 reads CSVAHPGQGAQGYTF. CDR3 DNA: TGCAGCGTTGCCCACCCGGGACAGGGGGCGCAGGGCTACACCTTC. This chain links TRBV29-1 with TRBJ1-2; 12 nucleotides line up with TRBD1. Germline CDR1 and CDR2: SQVTM and ANQGSEA. This CDR3 contains 15 residues. With 4 bases clipped from V and 8 bases from J, the junction kept 11 bases outside the gene matches.